These T cell receptor beta chains were read from a single sample in a study of T cell responses to AZD1222 COVID-19 vaccine. Here immunoSEQ multiplex PCR was the method, and the copy in TCRdb shows in-frame clones only, minus some. The repertoire holds roughly 120,000 clones, more than 70% seen once, with 4% to 6% in the top ten. The sample consisted of peripheral blood, taken on day 0 of AZD1222 vaccination. Every receptor here comes from an adult in good health. Both conserved end residues are part of each CDR3. D genes are given only for firm matches. The size field is filled for only some rows; it gives once, few, many or a size class.

d_gene,v_gene,abundance,j_gene,CDR3nt,CDR3aa
-,TRBV25-1,once,TRBJ1-3,TGTGCCAGCACGGGGTGGGGCTCTGGAAACACCATATATTTT,CASTGWGSGNTIYF
-,TRBV6-5,-,TRBJ1-2,TGTGCCAGCAGCTACTCGGGACATTTATTAACCCCAGGCTACACCTTC,CASSYSGHLLTPGYTF
-,TRBV20-1,-,TRBJ1-2,TGCAGTGCTGTGAAGGACTATGGCTACACCTTC,CSAVKDYGYTF
-,TRBV18,-,TRBJ2-4,TGTGCCAGCTCACTGAGAGGAGACGGGGGATTCGGCAAAAACATTCAGTACTTC,CASSLRGDGGFGKNIQYF
-,TRBV18,-,TRBJ2-3,TGTGCCAGCTCACCGCCGGGACGAAGCACAGATACGCAGTATTTT,CASSPPGRSTDTQYF
-,TRBV11-2,once,TRBJ2-3,TGTGCCAGCAGCTTAGGCGAGCGGGGCACAGATACGCAGTATTTT,CASSLGERGTDTQYF
TRBD1,TRBV6-5,-,TRBJ1-1,TGTGCCAGCAGTAGAGGACAGGGGTTATTCACTGAAGCTTTCTTT,CASSRGQGLFTEAFF
-,TRBV5-6,-,TRBJ1-1,TGTGCCAGCAGCTTGTTAACGTCGACAGACACTGAAGCTTTCTTT,CASSLLTSTDTEAFF
-,TRBV6-2/TRBV6-3,-,TRBJ2-7,TGTGCCAGCAGCAACAGCGACGAGCAGTACTTC,CASSNSDEQYF
-,TRBV4-2,-,TRBJ1-2,TGTGCCAGCAGCCAAGATGTGTGGGGAGCCGATGGCTACACCTTC,CASSQDVWGADGYTF
-,TRBV2,once,TRBJ1-1,TGTGCCAGCAGTGAAGGTCGACAGGCCGCTGAAGCTTTCTTT,CASSEGRQAAEAFF
-,TRBV29-1,-,TRBJ2-3,TGCAGCGTTGAAGGCGGAAGCACAGATACGCAGTATTTT,CSVEGGSTDTQYF
-,TRBV7-3,-,TRBJ1-1,TGTGCCAGCAGCTTCCCACAGGGTGAAGCTTTCTTT,CASSFPQGEAFF
-,TRBV6-5,-,TRBJ1-1,TGTGCCAGCAGCTTTGGGAAGAACACTGAAGCTTTCTTT,CASSFGKNTEAFF
-,TRBV6-5,-,TRBJ1-5,TGTGCCAGCAGGGGGACACTTAGCAATCAGCCCCAGCATTTT,CASRGTLSNQPQHF
TRBD1,TRBV18,-,TRBJ2-7,TGTGCCAGCTCTCCCCGGGACAGCGGCTACGAGCAGTACTTC,CASSPRDSGYEQYF
-,TRBV4-2,few,TRBJ2-2,TGTGCCAGCAGCCGAGGCAGGGGTACAGGGGAGCTGTTTTTT,CASSRGRGTGELFF
TRBD1,TRBV6-5,-,TRBJ2-5,TGTGCCAGCAGTCCCGGGACAGGGGGGGAGACCCAGTACTTC,CASSPGTGGETQYF
-,TRBV28,-,TRBJ1-6,TGTGCCAGCACCTCCCCAAGCTCCTATAATTCACCCCTCCACTTT,CASTSPSSYNSPLHF
-,TRBV7-2,few,TRBJ2-5,TGTGCCAGCAGCTCACCGACTAGTCCAGAGACCCAGTACTTC,CASSSPTSPETQYF
TRBD1,TRBV19,-,TRBJ2-5,TGTGCCAGTAACATGGGACAGCAAGAGACCCAGTACTTC,CASNMGQQETQYF
TRBD1,TRBV9,-,TRBJ2-1,TGTGCCAGCAGCGTCGGAACACAGGGGGCCTACAATGAGCAGTTCTTC,CASSVGTQGAYNEQFF
-,TRBV19,-,TRBJ1-2,TGTGCCAGTAGTATAGGACAAGATTTCTGGTATGGCTACACCTTC,CASSIGQDFWYGYTF
TRBD1,TRBV6-5,-,TRBJ1-2,TGTGCCAGCGGGAAACAGACAGGGCTTGATTCTTACACCTTC,CASGKQTGLDSYTF
-,TRBV7-6,-,TRBJ2-7,TGTGCCAGCAGCTTTGCTAGGAATACCTACGAGCAGTACTTC,CASSFARNTYEQYF
-,TRBV2,-,TRBJ1-1,TGTGCCAGCAGGATTTTAGGGGCCGGCACTGAAGCTTTCTTT,CASRILGAGTEAFF